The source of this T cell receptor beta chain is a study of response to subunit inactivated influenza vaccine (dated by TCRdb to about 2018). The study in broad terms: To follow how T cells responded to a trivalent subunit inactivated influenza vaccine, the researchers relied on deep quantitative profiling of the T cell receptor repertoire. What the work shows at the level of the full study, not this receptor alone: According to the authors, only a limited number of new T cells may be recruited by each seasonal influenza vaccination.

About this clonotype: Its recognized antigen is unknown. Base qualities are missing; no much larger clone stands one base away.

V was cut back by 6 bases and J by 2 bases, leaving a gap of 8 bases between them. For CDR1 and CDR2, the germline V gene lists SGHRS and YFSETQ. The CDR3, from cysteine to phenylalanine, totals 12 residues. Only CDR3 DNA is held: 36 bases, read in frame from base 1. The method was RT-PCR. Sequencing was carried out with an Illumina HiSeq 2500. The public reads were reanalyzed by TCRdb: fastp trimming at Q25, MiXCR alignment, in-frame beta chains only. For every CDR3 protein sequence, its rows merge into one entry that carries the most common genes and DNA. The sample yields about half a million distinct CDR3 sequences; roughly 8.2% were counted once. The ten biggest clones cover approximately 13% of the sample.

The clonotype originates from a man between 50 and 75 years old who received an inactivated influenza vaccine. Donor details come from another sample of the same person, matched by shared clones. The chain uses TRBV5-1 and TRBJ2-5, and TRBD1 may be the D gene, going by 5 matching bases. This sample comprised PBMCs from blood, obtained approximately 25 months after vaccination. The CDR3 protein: CASMGPQETQYF. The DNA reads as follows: TGCGCCAGCATGGGGCCTCAAGAGACCCAGTACTTC. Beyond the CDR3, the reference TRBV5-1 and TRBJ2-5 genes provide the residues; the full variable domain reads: KAGVTQTPRYLIKTRGQQVTLSCSPISGHRSVSWYQQTPGQGLQFLFEYFSETQRNKGNFPGRFSGRQFSNSRSEMNVSTLELGDSALYLCASMGPQETQYFGPGTRLLVL.